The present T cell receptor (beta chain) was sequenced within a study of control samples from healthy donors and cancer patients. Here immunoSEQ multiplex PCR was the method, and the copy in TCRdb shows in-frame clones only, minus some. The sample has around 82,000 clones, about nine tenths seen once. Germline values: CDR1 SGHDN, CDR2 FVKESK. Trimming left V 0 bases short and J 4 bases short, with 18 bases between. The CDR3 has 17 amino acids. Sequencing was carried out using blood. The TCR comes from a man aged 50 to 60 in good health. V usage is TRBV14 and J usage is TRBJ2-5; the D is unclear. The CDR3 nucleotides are TGTGCCAGCAGCCAAGACCGCGGTATGGGTAGGGCAGAGACCCAGTACTTC. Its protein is CASSQDRGMGRAETQYF.